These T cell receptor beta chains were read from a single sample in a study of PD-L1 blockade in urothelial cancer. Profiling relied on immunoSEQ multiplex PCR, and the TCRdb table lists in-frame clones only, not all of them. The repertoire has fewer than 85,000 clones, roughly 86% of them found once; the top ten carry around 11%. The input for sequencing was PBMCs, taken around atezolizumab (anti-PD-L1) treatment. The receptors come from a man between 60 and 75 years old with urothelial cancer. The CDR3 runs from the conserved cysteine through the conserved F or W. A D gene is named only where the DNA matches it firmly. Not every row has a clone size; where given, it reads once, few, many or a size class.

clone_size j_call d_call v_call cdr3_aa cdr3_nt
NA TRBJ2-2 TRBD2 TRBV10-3 CATRPFLAGPTTGELFF TGTGCCACCAGACCCTTTCTAGCGGGACCAACGACCGGGGAGCTGTTTTTT
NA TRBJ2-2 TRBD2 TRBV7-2 CASSLTSGRALTGELFF TGTGCCAGCAGCTTAACTAGCGGGAGGGCCCTCACCGGGGAGCTGTTTTTT
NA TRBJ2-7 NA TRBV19 CASSIGQANEQYF TGTGCCAGTAGTATTGGCCAGGCAAACGAGCAGTACTTC
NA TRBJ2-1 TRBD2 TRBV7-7 CASSLAGANNEQFF TGTGCTAGCAGCTTAGCGGGGGCTAACAATGAGCAGTTCTTC
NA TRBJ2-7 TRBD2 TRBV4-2 CASSRISTSELHYEQYF TGTGCCAGCAGCCGCATCTCGACTAGCGAGTTACACTACGAGCAGTACTTC
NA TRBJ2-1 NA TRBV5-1 CASSQDFYEQFF TGCGCCAGCAGTCAGGACTTCTATGAGCAGTTCTTC
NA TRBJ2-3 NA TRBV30 CAWSLQVLADTQYF TGTGCCTGGAGTTTACAGGTCCTGGCAGATACGCAGTATTTT
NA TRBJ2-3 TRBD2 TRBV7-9 CASNRPRPGTSRPTQYF TGTGCCAGCAACCGACCCCGCCCCGGGACTAGCCGCCCTACGCAGTATTTT
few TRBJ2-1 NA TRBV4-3 CASSQDNSNNEQFF TGCGCCAGCAGCCAAGACAACAGCAACAATGAGCAGTTCTTC
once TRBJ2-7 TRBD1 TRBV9 CASSIGDRGAYEQYF TGTGCCAGCAGCATCGGGGACAGGGGCGCCTACGAGCAGTACTTC
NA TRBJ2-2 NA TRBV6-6 CASSYARGTGELFF TGTGCCAGCAGTTACGCCCGGGGAACCGGGGAGCTGTTTTTT
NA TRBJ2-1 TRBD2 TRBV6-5 CASSYSPRGGGNEQFF TGTGCCAGCAGTTACTCCCCGCGGGGGGGCGGGAATGAGCAGTTCTTC
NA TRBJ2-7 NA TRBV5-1 CASSLDRGQYF TGCGCCAGCAGCCTTGACCGGGGGCAGTACTTC
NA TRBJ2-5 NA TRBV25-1 CASSEETQYF TGTGCCAGCAGCGAAGAGACCCAGTACTTC
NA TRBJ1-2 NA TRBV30 CAWTPGRDYGYTF TGTGCCTGGACCCCCGGCAGGGACTATGGCTACACCTTC
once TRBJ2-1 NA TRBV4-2 CASSQSRDSGYNEQFF TGTGCCAGCAGCCAATCCCGGGACTCAGGATACAATGAGCAGTTCTTC
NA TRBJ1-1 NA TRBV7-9 CASSLGGVNTEAFF TGTGCCAGCAGCTTAGGGGGGGTAAACACTGAAGCTTTCTTT
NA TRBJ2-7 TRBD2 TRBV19 CASSVSGTGYEQYF TGTGCCAGTAGTGTTAGCGGGACCGGCTACGAGCAGTACTTC
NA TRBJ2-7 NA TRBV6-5 CASSRDSEQYF TGTGCCAGCAGTCGGGACTCGGAGCAGTACTTC
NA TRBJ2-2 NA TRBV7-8 CASSLDRNTGELFF TGTGCCAGCAGCTTAGATCGGAACACCGGGGAGCTGTTTTTT
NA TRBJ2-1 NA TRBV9 CASSASPRHYNEQFF TGTGCCAGCAGCGCCTCCCCGAGGCATTACAATGAGCAGTTCTTC
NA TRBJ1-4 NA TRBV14 CASSQDFSYNEKLFF TGTGCCAGCAGCCAAGATTTCAGTTATAATGAAAAACTGTTTTTT
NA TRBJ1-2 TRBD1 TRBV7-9 CASSTSTGINYGYTF TGTGCCAGCAGCACTTCGACAGGGATAAACTATGGCTACACCTTC
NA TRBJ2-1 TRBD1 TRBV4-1 CASSRRDREEQFF TGCGCCAGCAGCCGACGGGACAGGGAGGAACAGTTCTTC
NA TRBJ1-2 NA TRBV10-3 CAISADSRLNYGYTF TGTGCCATCAGTGCAGATAGCCGACTTAACTATGGCTACACCTTC
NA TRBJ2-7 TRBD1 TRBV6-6 CASSYPTGGITYEQYF TGTGCCAGCAGTTACCCAACAGGGGGCATAACCTACGAGCAGTACTTC
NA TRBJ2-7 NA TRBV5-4 CASSLTLDSYEQYF TGTGCCAGCAGCTTGACTCTAGACAGCTACGAGCAGTACTTC
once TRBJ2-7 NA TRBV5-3 CARRGRVGEQYF TGTGCCAGACGGGGTCGGGTAGGCGAGCAGTACTTC
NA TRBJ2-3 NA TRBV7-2 CASAYGGSSDTQYF TGTGCCAGCGCCTATGGGGGGAGCTCAGATACGCAGTATTTT
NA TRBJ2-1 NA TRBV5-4 CASSSGLPPNEQFF TGTGCCAGCAGCTCGGGACTGCCTCCCAATGAGCAGTTCTTC
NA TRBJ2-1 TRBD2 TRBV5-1 CASSRTSGVNNEQFF TGCGCCAGCAGTCGTACTAGCGGGGTGAACAATGAGCAGTTCTTC
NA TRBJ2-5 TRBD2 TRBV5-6 CASSLAGKSETQYF TGTGCCAGCAGTCTAGCGGGGAAGTCAGAGACCCAGTACTTC
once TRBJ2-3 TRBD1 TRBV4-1 CASSQDLQGADTQYF TGCGCCAGCAGCCAAGATTTGCAGGGGGCAGATACGCAGTATTTT
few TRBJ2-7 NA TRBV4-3 CASSQDQGFEQYF TGCGCCAGCAGCCAAGATCAGGGGTTCGAGCAGTACTTC
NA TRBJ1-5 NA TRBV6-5 CASSPVGAQGQPQHF TGTGCCAGCAGCCCAGTGGGGGCCCAAGGTCAGCCCCAGCATTTT
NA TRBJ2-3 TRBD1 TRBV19 CASRRGGRTDTQYF TGTGCCAGTAGGAGAGGGGGCCGCACAGATACGCAGTATTTT
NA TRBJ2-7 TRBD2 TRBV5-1 CASRVGLAEIYEQYF TGCGCCAGCAGGGTGGGGCTAGCGGAAATCTACGAGCAGTACTTC
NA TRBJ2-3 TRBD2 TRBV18 CASQTSGRTTQYF TGTGCCAGCCAGACTAGCGGGAGGACAACGCAGTATTTT
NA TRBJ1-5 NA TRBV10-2 CASSDPYSNQPQHF TGCGCCAGCAGTGACCCGTATAGCAATCAGCCCCAGCATTTT
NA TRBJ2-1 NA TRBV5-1 CASSRNQGNEQFF TGCGCCAGCAGCCGAAACCAGGGCAATGAGCAGTTCTTC
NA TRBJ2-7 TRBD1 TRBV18 CASSPQSPGGGEQYF TGTGCCAGCTCACCTCAAAGCCCAGGGGGTGGCGAGCAGTACTTC
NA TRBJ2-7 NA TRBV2 CASSETLDLTSYEQYF TGTGCCAGCAGTGAAACGCTAGACTTAACCTCCTACGAGCAGTACTTC
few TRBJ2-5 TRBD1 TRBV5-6 CASSLKGQGVLETQYF TGTGCCAGCAGCTTGAAGGGACAGGGGGTATTGGAGACCCAGTACTTC